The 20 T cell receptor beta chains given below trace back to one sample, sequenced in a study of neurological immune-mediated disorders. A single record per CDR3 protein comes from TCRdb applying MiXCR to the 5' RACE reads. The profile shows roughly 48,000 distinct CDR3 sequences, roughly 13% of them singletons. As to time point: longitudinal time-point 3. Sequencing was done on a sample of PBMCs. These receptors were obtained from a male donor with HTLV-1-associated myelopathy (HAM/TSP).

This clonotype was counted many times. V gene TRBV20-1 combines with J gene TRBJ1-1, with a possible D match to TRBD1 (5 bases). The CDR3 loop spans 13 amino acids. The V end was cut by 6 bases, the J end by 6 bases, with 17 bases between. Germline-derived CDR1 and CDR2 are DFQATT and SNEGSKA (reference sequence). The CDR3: CSARAGGSPEAFF. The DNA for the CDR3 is TGCAGTGCCAGGGCGGGGGGGAGCCCTGAAGCTTTCTTT.

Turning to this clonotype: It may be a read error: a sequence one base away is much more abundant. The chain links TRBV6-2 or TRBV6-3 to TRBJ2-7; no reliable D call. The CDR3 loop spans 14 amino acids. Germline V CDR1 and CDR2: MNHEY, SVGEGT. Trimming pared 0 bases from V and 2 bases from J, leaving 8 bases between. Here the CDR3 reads CASSYSTNTYEQYF. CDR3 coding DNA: TGTGCCAGCAGTTACTCGACAAACACCTACGAGCAGTACTTC.

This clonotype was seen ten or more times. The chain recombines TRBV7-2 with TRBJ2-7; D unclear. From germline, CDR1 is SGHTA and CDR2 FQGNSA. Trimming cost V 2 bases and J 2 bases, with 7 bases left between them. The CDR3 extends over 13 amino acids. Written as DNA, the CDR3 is TGTGCCAGCAGCTTAAGTCTCGCCTACGAGCAGTACTTC. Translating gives CASSLSLAYEQYF.

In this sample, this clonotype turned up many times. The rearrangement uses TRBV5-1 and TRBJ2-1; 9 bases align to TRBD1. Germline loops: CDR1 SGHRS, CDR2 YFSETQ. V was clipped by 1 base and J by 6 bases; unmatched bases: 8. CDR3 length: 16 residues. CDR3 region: CASSLSRDRVSNEQFF. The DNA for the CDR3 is TGCGCCAGCAGCTTGAGCCGGGACAGGGTTAGCAATGAGCAGTTCTTC.

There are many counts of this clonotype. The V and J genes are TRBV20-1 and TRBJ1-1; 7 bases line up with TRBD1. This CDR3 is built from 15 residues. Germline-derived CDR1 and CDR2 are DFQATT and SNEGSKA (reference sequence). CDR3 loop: CTEGSNRGANTEAFF. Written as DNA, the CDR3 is TGCACCGAAGGGTCGAACAGGGGAGCGAACACTGAAGCTTTCTTT.

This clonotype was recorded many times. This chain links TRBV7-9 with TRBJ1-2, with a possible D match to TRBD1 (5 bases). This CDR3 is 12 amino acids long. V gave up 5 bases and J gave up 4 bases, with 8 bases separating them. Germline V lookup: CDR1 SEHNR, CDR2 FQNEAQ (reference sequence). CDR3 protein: CASSGGPYGYTF. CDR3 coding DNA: TGTGCCAGCAGCGGGGGACCCTATGGCTACACCTTC.

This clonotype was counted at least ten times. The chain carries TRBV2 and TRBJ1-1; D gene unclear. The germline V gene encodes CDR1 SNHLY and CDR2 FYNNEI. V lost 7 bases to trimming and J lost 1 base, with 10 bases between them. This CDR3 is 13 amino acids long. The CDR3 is CASKLDSNTEAFF. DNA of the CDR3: TGTGCCAGCAAGCTCGATTCGAACACTGAAGCTTTCTTT.

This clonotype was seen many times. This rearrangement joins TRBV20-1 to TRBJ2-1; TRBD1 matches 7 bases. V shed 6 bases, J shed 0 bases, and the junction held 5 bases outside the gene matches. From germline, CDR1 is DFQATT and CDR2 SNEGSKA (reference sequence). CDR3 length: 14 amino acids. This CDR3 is CSARQGSSYNEQFF. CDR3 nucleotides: TGCAGTGCGAGACAGGGCAGCTCCTACAATGAGCAGTTCTTC.

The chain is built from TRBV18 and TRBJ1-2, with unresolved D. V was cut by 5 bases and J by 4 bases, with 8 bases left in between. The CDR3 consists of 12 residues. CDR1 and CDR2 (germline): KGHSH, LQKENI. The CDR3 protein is CASSAGSYGYTF. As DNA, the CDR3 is TGTGCCAGCTCAGCCGGATCCTATGGCTACACCTTC. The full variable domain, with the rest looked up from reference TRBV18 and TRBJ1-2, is NAGVMQNPRHLVRRRGQEARLRCSPMKGHSHVYWYRQLPEEGLKFMVYLQKENIIDESGMPKERFSAEFPKEGPSILRIQQVVRGDSAAYFCASSAGSYGYTFGSGTRLTVV.

The CDR3 coding sequence is TGCAGCGTTGAAGGGTATCCTACTTACGAGCAGTACTTC. Residues: CSVEGYPTYEQYF. J is TRBJ2-7 and V is TRBV29-1, with D unresolved. Germline assignment: CDR1 SQVTM and CDR2 ANQGSEA. Trimming took off 1 base at V and 4 bases at J, with 11 bases between the two ends. CDR3 size: 13 residues.

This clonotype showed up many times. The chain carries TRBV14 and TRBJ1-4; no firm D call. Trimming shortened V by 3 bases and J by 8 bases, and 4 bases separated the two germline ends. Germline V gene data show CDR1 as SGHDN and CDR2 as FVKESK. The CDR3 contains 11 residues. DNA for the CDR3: TGTGCCAGCAGCCAGTCCGAAAAACTGTTTTTT. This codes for CASSQSEKLFF.

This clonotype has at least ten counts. The CDR3 region is CASSQEGSGQGRGNQPQHF. The CDR3 DNA reads as TGTGCCAGCAGCCAAGAGGGGTCGGGACAGGGCAGAGGAAATCAGCCCCAGCATTTT. This chain connects TRBV4-2 to TRBJ1-5; 9 bases fit TRBD1. Losses at the gene ends were 0 bases for V and 4 bases for J; bases not matched to a gene: 13. The CDR3 length is 19 residues. CDR1 and CDR2 from the germline V gene are LGHNA and YNFKEQ.

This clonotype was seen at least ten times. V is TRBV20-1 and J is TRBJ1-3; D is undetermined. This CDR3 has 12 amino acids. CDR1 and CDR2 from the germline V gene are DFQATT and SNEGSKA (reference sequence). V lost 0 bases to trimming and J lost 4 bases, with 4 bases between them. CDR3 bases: TGCAGTGCTAGAGATCAGGGAAACACCATATATTTT. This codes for CSARDQGNTIYF.

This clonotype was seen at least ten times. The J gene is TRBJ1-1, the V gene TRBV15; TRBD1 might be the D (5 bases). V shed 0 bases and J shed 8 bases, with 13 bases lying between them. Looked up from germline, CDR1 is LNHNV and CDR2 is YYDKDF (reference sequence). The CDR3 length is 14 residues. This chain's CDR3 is CATSRDTGPWEAFF. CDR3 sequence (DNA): TGTGCCACCAGCAGAGATACGGGACCCTGGGAAGCTTTCTTT.

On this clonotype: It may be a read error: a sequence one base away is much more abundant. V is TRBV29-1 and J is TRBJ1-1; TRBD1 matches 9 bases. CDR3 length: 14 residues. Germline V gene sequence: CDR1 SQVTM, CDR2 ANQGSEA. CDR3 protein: CSVRGGQGDTEAFF. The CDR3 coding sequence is TGCAGTGTTAGGGGGGGACAGGGTGACACTGAAGCTTTCTTT.

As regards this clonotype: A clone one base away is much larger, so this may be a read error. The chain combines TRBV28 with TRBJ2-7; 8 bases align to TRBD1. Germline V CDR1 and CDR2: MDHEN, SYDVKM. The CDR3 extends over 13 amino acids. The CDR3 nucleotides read TGTGCCATTAGACAGGGGCCTATGTCCGAGCATTACTTC. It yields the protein CAIRQGPMSEHYF. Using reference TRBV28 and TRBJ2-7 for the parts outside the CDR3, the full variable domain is DVKVTQSSRYLVKRTGEKVFLECVQDMDHENMFWYRQDPGLGLRLIYFSYDVKMKEKGDIPEGYSVSREKKERFSLILESASTNQTSMYLCAIRQGPMSEHYFGPGTRLTVT.

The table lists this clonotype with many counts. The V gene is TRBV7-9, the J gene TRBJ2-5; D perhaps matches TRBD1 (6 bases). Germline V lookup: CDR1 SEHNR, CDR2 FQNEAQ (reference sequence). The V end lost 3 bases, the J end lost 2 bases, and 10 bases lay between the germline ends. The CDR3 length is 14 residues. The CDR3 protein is CASSLNQGQETQYF. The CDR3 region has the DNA TGTGCCAGCAGCTTGAATCAGGGGCAAGAGACCCAGTACTTC.

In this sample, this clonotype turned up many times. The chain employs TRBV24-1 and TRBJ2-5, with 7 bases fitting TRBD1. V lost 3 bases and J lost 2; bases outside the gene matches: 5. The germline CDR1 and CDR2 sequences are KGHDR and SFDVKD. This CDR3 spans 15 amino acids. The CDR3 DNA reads TGTGCCACCAGTGATGCGACAGGGTTGCAAGAGACCCAGTACTTC. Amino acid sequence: CATSDATGLQETQYF.

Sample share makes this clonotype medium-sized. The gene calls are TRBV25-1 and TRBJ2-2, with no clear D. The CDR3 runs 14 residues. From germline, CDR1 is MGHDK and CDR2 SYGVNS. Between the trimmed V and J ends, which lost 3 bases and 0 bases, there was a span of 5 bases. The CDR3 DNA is TGTGCCAGCAGTGAGTCGGCGAACACCGGGGAGCTGTTTTTT. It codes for CASSESANTGELFF.

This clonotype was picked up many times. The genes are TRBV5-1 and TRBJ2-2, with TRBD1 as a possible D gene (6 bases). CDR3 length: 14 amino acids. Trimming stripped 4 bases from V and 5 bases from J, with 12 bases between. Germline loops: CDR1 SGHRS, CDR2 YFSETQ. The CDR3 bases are TGCGCCAGCAGCCTAACAGGGCGGACCGGGGAGCTGTTTTTT. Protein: CASSLTGRTGELFF.